A selection of T cell receptor beta chains follows, all from one sample in a study of monozygotic twins with inflammatory bowel disease. TCRdb reanalyzed the 5' RACE reads and collapses them to one entry per CDR3 protein, without DNA. The sample table includes 330,000 or so distinct CDR3 sequences. Sequencing was done on a sample of blood. The receptors here all came from a human donor with ulcerative colitis or Crohn's disease, or a healthy co-twin of an affected twin (not recorded which). Each CDR3 is given with its conserved first and last residue.

cdr3_aa	v_call	j_call
CASSQDLGGGYTF	TRBV6-6	TRBJ1-2
CASSPGGARNTDTQYF	TRBV11-2	TRBJ2-3
CATSDGTSGIETQYF	TRBV24-1	TRBJ2-5
CASSLRGRGQPQHF	TRBV28	TRBJ1-5
CASSQEGAKAAGNNEQFF	TRBV4-2	TRBJ2-1
CASSNRGFYEKLFF	TRBV28	TRBJ1-4
CASSQSGAGNTIYF	TRBV3-1	TRBJ1-3
CAWGTYDNMNTEAFF	TRBV30	TRBJ1-1
CASSPGGGGTGELFF	TRBV28	TRBJ2-2
CSASRAEDTQYF	TRBV20-1	TRBJ2-3
CASSSRDRVYNEQFF	TRBV6-5	TRBJ2-1
CASSLRTGTVAGELFF	TRBV11-2	TRBJ2-2
CASSLAGQGDTGELFF	TRBV7-2	TRBJ2-2